This TCR beta chain was found in a study of T-cell reconstitution after alpha-beta-depleted transplantation in children. Study-wide points: Reportedly, roughly two months post-transplant, alpha-beta T cells arose from several hundred expanded graft clones.

At least ten counts were recorded for this clonotype. The target antigen is unknown. TCRbeta library construction was performed incorporating unique molecular identifiers. TCRdb re-derived calls from the PCR reads in MiXCR, one entry per CDR3 protein. The table lists some 200,000 distinct CDR3 sequences, approximately 11% of them singletons, with 28% in the top ten. Trimming shortened V by 3 bases and J by 9 bases, and 15 bases separated the two germline ends. The CDR3 sequence is 14 residues long. Material: PBMCs, obtained before TCRalphabeta/CD19-depleted stem cell transplant. The chain links TRBV12-3 or TRBV12-4 to TRBJ2-1; the D gene is possibly TRBD1 (6 bases). The clonotype originates from a child younger than two with acute myeloid leukemia, due to receive a stem cell transplant. The CDR3 DNA sequence: TGTGCCAGCAGTTTCTTCAGGGGACAAGGTGAGCAGTTCTTC. Amino acids: CASSFFRGQGEQFF.